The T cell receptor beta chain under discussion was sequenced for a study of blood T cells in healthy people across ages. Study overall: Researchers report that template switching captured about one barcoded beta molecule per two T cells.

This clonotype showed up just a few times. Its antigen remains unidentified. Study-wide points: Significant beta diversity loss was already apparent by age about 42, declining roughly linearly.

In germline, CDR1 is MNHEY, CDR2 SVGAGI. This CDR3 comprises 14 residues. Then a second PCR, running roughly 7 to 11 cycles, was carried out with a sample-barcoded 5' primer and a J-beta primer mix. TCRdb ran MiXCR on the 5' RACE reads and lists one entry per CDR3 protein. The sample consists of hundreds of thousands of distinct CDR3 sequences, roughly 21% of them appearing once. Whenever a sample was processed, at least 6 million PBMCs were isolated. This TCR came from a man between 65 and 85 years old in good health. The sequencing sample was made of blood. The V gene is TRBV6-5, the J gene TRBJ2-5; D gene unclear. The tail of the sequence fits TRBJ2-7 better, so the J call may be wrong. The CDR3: CASSYSERSYEQYF. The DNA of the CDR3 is TGTGCCAGCAGTTACTCGGAGAGATCCTACGAGCAGTACTTC.